This is a list of T cell receptor beta chains from one sample in a study of cytomegalovirus exposure and HLA in healthy donors. Libraries were prepared by immunoSEQ multiplex PCR; TCRdb keeps only in-frame clonotypes and omits some of them. The profile shows about 120,000 clones, roughly three quarters of them singletons. The sequencing input was PBMCs. The source of these receptors is a woman between 40 and 50 years old in good health and CMV-seropositive. CDR3s include the opening cysteine and the closing phenylalanine or tryptophan.

j_call v_call cdr3_aa
TRBJ1-1 TRBV5-1 CASSLWGGHTEAFF
TRBJ2-5 TRBV7-9 CASTISAGETQYF
TRBJ1-1 TRBV25-1 CASSESGRGLNTEAFF
TRBJ1-2 TRBV5-1 CASSSTTGGYTF
TRBJ1-1 TRBV7-9 CASSAGSQNTEAFF
TRBJ2-3 TRBV12-5 CASGLNRRGLAGGNTDTQYF
TRBJ1-2 TRBV2 CASRQDGNYGYTF
TRBJ1-3 TRBV30 CAWSVLSASSGNTIYF
TRBJ2-7 TRBV6-1 CASSAGGSSYEQYF
TRBJ2-7 TRBV4-1 CASSQEPSPSEQYF
TRBJ2-5 TRBV30 CAWSVGLAGTQYF
TRBJ2-3 TRBV4-1 CASSQGAQRGSRRNTQYF
TRBJ1-1 TRBV6-5 CASRTGNTEAFF
TRBJ2-6 TRBV13 CASSNRGAGANVLTF
TRBJ2-7 TRBV10-3 CAISEAVMGAYEQYF
TRBJ2-1 TRBV30 CAWRERGYNEQFF
TRBJ1-5 TRBV19 CASSTSGGVSNQPQHF
TRBJ1-2 TRBV7-9 CASSQASGYTF
TRBJ1-3 TRBV18 CASSEPHRGSGNTIYF
TRBJ1-2 TRBV29-1 CSAVPGQPSQGGYTF
TRBJ2-7 TRBV19 CASSIGTGQPTYEQYF
TRBJ1-3 TRBV21-1 CASSKAGYGLPRNTIYF
TRBJ2-2 TRBV5-6 CASSPPRWVPANTGELFF
TRBJ1-1 TRBV5-1 CASSLVAGSPVTEAFF
TRBJ1-2 TRBV4-1 CASSHPLGDYYGYTF
TRBJ2-7 TRBV5-1 CASSLGAGPYEQYF
TRBJ1-3 TRBV6-5 CASTPGGYSGNTIYF
TRBJ2-7 TRBV5-1 CASRDDRVYEQYF
TRBJ2-7 TRBV9 CASSLTQGYEQYF
TRBJ1-6 TRBV7-2 CASSQTTLGSPLHF
TRBJ1-6 TRBV6-1 CASSAQGVNSPLHF
TRBJ2-2 TRBV5-3 CASTGGAGGELFF
TRBJ2-5 TRBV9 CASSVESSLGTQYF
TRBJ2-5 TRBV2 CASSGGLRGSVKYF
TRBJ1-2 TRBV2 CARTRQGDLNYGYTF
TRBJ1-4 TRBV5-1 CASSLTGGLEKLFF
TRBJ2-2 TRBV5-1 CASSLGQTGELFF